This TCR beta chain derives from a study of Graves' ophthalmopathy and Graves' hyperthyroidism. Study results and limitations: Most expanded clonotypes in thyroid above 0.001 frequency also showed up in blood. The model's prediction of ophthalmopathy progression had about 70% sensitivity and approximately 72% specificity.

Cases classed as stable hyperthyroidism had no ophthalmopathy within 18 months of follow-up. Participants with hyperthyroidism, aged 18 to 65, were newly diagnosed with under 2 months' duration. CDR1 is SGHNT and CDR2 is YENEEA in the germline V gene. Trimming took off 4 bases at V and 6 bases at J, with 12 bases between the two ends. The CDR3 is 14 residues long. This clonotype was counted at least ten times. As yet, its antigen is unknown. Amplification targeted the TCR beta CDR3 regions, with RNA transcripts as the source material. The workflow started with a first-round RT-PCR run with HTBI primers and then moved on to a second-round multiplex PCR. TCRdb reanalysed the multiplex PCR reads using MiXCR and keeps one entry per CDR3 protein. The data contain 400,000 to 500,000 distinct CDR3 sequences, about 21% of them singletons.

The chain couples TRBV11-3 to TRBJ2-2; D call uncertain. The receptor was derived from a woman in her late teens or twenties with stable Graves' hyperthyroidism. The source material was peripheral blood. This CDR3 reads CASSSLGVPGELFF. In nucleotides, the CDR3 is TGTGCCAGCAGCTCCCTAGGCGTTCCCGGGGAGCTGTTTTTT.